The TCR beta chain under discussion was sequenced for a study of blood T cell repertoires in COVID-19. The CDR3 sequence is 17 residues long. Losses at the gene ends were 0 bases for V and 3 bases for J; bases not matched to a gene: 6. Germline CDR1 is MNHEY and CDR2 is SVGEGT. TCRdb keeps only in-frame clones here, not all; method: immunoSEQ multiplex PCR. The sample includes about 85,000 clones, 70% to 90% seen only once; the top ten take about 5.2%. The sequencing input was peripheral blood. The V call is TRBV6-2 or TRBV6-3, the J call TRBJ2-7, with 12 positions matching TRBD2. The sequence came from a man in his sixties with acute or convalescent COVID-19. The CDR3 loop reads CASSYSLAGGKRYEQYF. The CDR3 coding sequence is TGTGCCAGCAGTTACTCACTAGCGGGGGGCAAACGCTACGAGCAGTACTTC.